This TCR beta chain was retrieved from a study of long-term antiretroviral therapy in people with HIV. Overall study results and limits: Patients on ART gained diversity, which nonetheless stayed below transplant donor controls.

In the case of this clone: Its antigen is undetermined.

Version v3.0 of the immunoSEQ assay ran at survey level. The method was immunoSEQ multiplex PCR; TCRdb's version includes in-frame clones alone and lacks a portion of them. The data contain about 26,000 clones, about 86% of them singletons. Specimens carried about 1-10 million cryopreserved PBMC before DNA extraction. This CDR3 contains 14 residues. CDR1 is MNHNS and CDR2 is SASEGT in the germline V gene. V was pared by 8 bases and J by 7 bases, with 18 bases between. This TCR derives from a man aged 35 to 55 with HIV. V and J are TRBV6-1 and TRBJ2-1; D is perhaps TRBD1 or TRBD2 (5 bases each). Material: unsorted PBMCs, obtained roughly 2.7 years after starting antiretroviral therapy. DNA of the CDR3: TGTGCCAGCCTCCTGGGACCGGTAGTGAATGAGCAGTTCTTC. Translating it yields CASLLGPVVNEQFF.